These 6 T cell receptor beta chains were sequenced from one sample in a study of OX40 agonist ivuxolimab in advanced cancers. The protocol was immunoSEQ multiplex PCR, while the TCRdb copy is restricted to in-frame clones and leaves out a portion. Of approximately 77,000 clones in the sample, 85% to 95% were seen once. The specimen comprised CD4+ or CD8+ T cells sorted from blood, sampled in a trial of the OX40 agonist ivuxolimab. The receptors were sampled from an adult with an advanced solid tumor such as melanoma, head and neck, liver or kidney cancer.

This clone has only one observation. This chain uses TRBV18 with TRBJ2-7; D may be TRBD1 (8 bases). The V end was cut by 0 bases, the J end by 3 bases, with 21 bases between. The CDR3 consists of 18 residues. The germline CDR1 and CDR2 sequences are KGHSH and LQKENI. The CDR3 loop reads CASSPPGGGGQGNYEQYF. The CDR3 DNA reads TGTGCCAGCTCACCACCGGGGGGGGGTGGACAGGGCAACTACGAGCAGTACTTC.

This clone was observed once. The gene calls are TRBV10-3 and TRBJ2-3; D is uncertain. The V gene's germline CDR1 is ENHRY and CDR2 SYGVKD. This CDR3 contains 14 residues. The V end was cut by 6 bases, the J end by 1 base, with 11 bases between. The CDR3 nucleotides read TGTGCCATCAGGGTGACGGATGGCACAGATACGCAGTATTTT. It translates to CAIRVTDGTDTQYF.

This clone was counted once. The V call is TRBV5-6, the J call TRBJ1-5; D remains ambiguous. This CDR3 has 16 amino acids. CDR1 is SGHDT and CDR2 is YYEEEE in the germline V gene. V was trimmed by 5 bases and J by 7 bases, leaving 22 bases between them. CDR3: CASSHGGPPRSQPQHF. CDR3 nucleotides: TGTGCCAGCAGTCATGGAGGGCCCCCTCGGTCGCAGCCCCAGCATTTT.

The chain is built from TRBV6-1 and TRBJ2-3; no definite D call. The CDR3 has 14 amino acids. V shed 11 bases and J shed 0 bases, with 15 bases lying between them. Germline assignment: CDR1 MNHNS and CDR2 SASEGT. CDR3 coding DNA: TGTGCCTCCCAGACGGTAGCCAGCACAGATACGCAGTATTTT. Translation gives CASQTVASTDTQYF.

The chain recombines TRBV9 with TRBJ2-1, with D unclear. The germline V and J ends were trimmed by 4 bases and 5 bases, with 19 bases remaining between them. CDR1 SGDLS and CDR2 YYNGEE come from the germline V gene. The CDR3 is made up of 16 amino acids. The CDR3 nucleotides read TGTGCCAGCAGCTTAGAGGCAGGCCTCCCCCACAATGAGCAGTTCTTC. Its protein is CASSLEAGLPHNEQFF.

This clone has just one count. The CDR3 sequence: CASSELSSGGGYEQYF. The CDR3 DNA reads TGTGCCAGCAGCGAACTCTCCAGCGGGGGAGGGTACGAGCAGTACTTC. The chain recombines TRBV6-1 with TRBJ2-7; 8 positions agree with TRBD2. The ends lost 6 bases at V and 4 bases at J; junction bases unmatched: 14. This CDR3 is built from 16 residues. Germline loops: CDR1 MNHNS, CDR2 SASEGT.